This T cell receptor beta chain was identified in a study of blood T cell repertoires in COVID-19. Whole-study context: Sources were T cells, B-cell-depleted T cells, or PBMCs; the material itself was cDNA or gDNA.

With V trimmed by 1 base and J by 8 bases, 4 bases remained unmatched. The germline CDR1 and CDR2 sequences are SGHNT and YENEEA. The CDR3 length is 14 residues. Profiling relied on immunoSEQ multiplex PCR, and the TCRdb table lists in-frame clones only, not all of them. The sample consists of fewer than 200,000 clones, roughly nine tenths of them appearing once. The chain combines TRBV11-3 with TRBJ2-2; 7 nucleotides agree with TRBD1. This receptor was obtained from a man aged 60 to 75 with acute or convalescent COVID-19. Sequencing input: peripheral blood. CDR3 nucleotides: TGTGCCAGCAGCTTAGGACAGGGTTCGGGGGAGCTGTTTTTT. It codes for CASSLGQGSGELFF.